A selection of T cell receptor beta chains follows, all from one sample in a study of chemoradiotherapy in HPV16-positive cancers. Method: immunoSEQ multiplex PCR; TCRdb's copy keeps in-frame clones and lacks some. The sample carries fewer than 6,000 clones, 77% recorded once. The specimen comprised tumor tissue, sampled from a patient who underwent chemoradiotherapy. These receptors all come from a human donor with HPV-associated anogenital cancer. Each CDR3 is given with its conserved first and last residue. Each record gives: clone size, V gene, D gene, J gene, CDR3 DNA, CDR3 protein. The D gene is left open where the match is weak. Where a row states a size, it is once, few, many or the class of an expanded clone; other rows omit it.

clone_size: -
v_call: TRBV2
d_call: TRBD2
j_call: TRBJ2-1
cdr3_nt: TGTGCCAGCGAAGGACTAGCGGGCAACAATGAGCAGTTCTTC
cdr3_aa: CASEGLAGNNEQFF

clone_size: -
v_call: TRBV7-2
d_call: -
j_call: TRBJ1-4
cdr3_nt: TGTGCCAGCAGCGGGGCGGTACAGTATGAAAAACTGTTTTTT
cdr3_aa: CASSGAVQYEKLFF

clone_size: -
v_call: TRBV6-4
d_call: TRBD2
j_call: TRBJ2-3
cdr3_nt: TGTGCCAGCAGCGAAGGGACTAGCGGGGACACAGATACGCAGTATTTT
cdr3_aa: CASSEGTSGDTDTQYF

clone_size: -
v_call: TRBV30
d_call: TRBD1
j_call: TRBJ1-2
cdr3_nt: TGTGCCTGGAGTAGGGACAGACTCTATGGCTACACCTTC
cdr3_aa: CAWSRDRLYGYTF

clone_size: -
v_call: TRBV7-2
d_call: -
j_call: TRBJ1-6
cdr3_nt: TGTGCCAGCAGCTCTAACAGAAATTCACCCCTCCACTTT
cdr3_aa: CASSSNRNSPLHF

clone_size: once
v_call: TRBV7-9
d_call: TRBD2
j_call: TRBJ2-2
cdr3_nt: TGTGCCAGCAGCGCCCGGGGGGGGCATACCGGGGAGCTGTTTTTT
cdr3_aa: CASSARGGHTGELFF

clone_size: -
v_call: TRBV7-6
d_call: TRBD2
j_call: TRBJ2-2
cdr3_nt: TGTGCCAGCAGCAGCGGGACCACCGGGGAGCTGTTTTTT
cdr3_aa: CASSSGTTGELFF

clone_size: -
v_call: TRBV18
d_call: -
j_call: TRBJ1-2
cdr3_nt: TGTGCCAGCTCCCGAGAGGGAGGGGGCTATGGCTACACCTTC
cdr3_aa: CASSREGGGYGYTF

clone_size: -
v_call: TRBV21-1
d_call: -
j_call: TRBJ2-7
cdr3_nt: TGTGCCAGCAGCCCACGACAGCCACCCTACGAGCAGTACTTC
cdr3_aa: CASSPRQPPYEQYF

clone_size: -
v_call: TRBV6-1
d_call: -
j_call: TRBJ1-5
cdr3_nt: TGTGCCAGCAGTTCTAGTGGGCCCCAGCATTTT
cdr3_aa: CASSSSGPQHF

clone_size: few
v_call: TRBV15
d_call: -
j_call: TRBJ1-4
cdr3_nt: TGTGCCACCAGCAGAGATAGGGGCGTTGAAAAACTGTTTTTT
cdr3_aa: CATSRDRGVEKLFF

clone_size: -
v_call: TRBV7-9
d_call: -
j_call: TRBJ2-1
cdr3_nt: TGTGCCAGCAGCTTAGAGCGGAGAAACAATGAGCAGTTCTTC
cdr3_aa: CASSLERRNNEQFF

clone_size: few
v_call: TRBV7-2
d_call: -
j_call: TRBJ2-3
cdr3_nt: TGTGCCAGCAGCTGGTTTGCGGGAAACACAGATACGCAGTATTTT
cdr3_aa: CASSWFAGNTDTQYF

clone_size: -
v_call: TRBV5-1
d_call: -
j_call: TRBJ1-6
cdr3_nt: TGCGCCAGCAGCTCCACATACTATAATTCACCCCTCCACTTT
cdr3_aa: CASSSTYYNSPLHF

clone_size: -
v_call: TRBV5-1
d_call: TRBD2
j_call: TRBJ2-5
cdr3_nt: TGCGCCAGCAGCTGGACAGCGGGGGGAGTACAAGAGACCCAGTACTTC
cdr3_aa: CASSWTAGGVQETQYF